This T cell receptor (beta chain) was documented in a study of T cells after yellow fever vaccination. V lost 8 bases and J 6 bases, leaving 15 bases between the germline ends. The germline V gene encodes CDR1 MDHEN and CDR2 SYDVKM. This CDR3 has 13 residues. TCRdb itself ran the 5' RACE reads through MiXCR, one entry per CDR3 protein. The data hold approximately 510,000 distinct CDR3 sequences, with 20% to 25% observed a single time. In this sample, this clonotype turned up a few times. The input for sequencing was PBMCs, taken about 20 days after the first yellow fever vaccination. The rearrangement uses TRBV28 and TRBJ2-3; no definite D call. The sequence was obtained from a man aged 18-30 years who received the YFV17D yellow fever vaccine. CDR3 residues: CASGSGSLDTQYF. The CDR3 bases are TGTGCCAGCGGGTCAGGTAGTTTGGATACGCAGTATTTT.